The entry below gives a single T cell receptor beta chain sequence along with its context. Its antigen is as yet unknown. Profiled with immunoSEQ multiplex PCR; TCRdb holds only in-frame clones, not every one. The repertoire consists of under 85,000 clones, with more than 75% occurring once and the leading ten covering roughly 0.79%. This entry comes from a study of OX40 agonist ivuxolimab in advanced cancers. Study-level information: Patients received ivuxolimab, an agonistic anti-OX40 (CD134) antibody. Overall study findings and caveats: At 0.1 to 3.0 mg/kg and by week 6, clonal expansion occurred in CD4+ and CD8+ blood T cells. Relatively little clonal expansion, among the lowest observed, appeared in partial responders at 0.1-3.0 mg/kg.

Systemic immunosuppression or a history of autoimmune disease excluded patients. This TCR was sampled from an adult with an advanced solid tumor such as melanoma, head and neck, liver or kidney cancer. This specimen was CD4+ or CD8+ T cells sorted from blood, taken in a trial of the OX40 agonist ivuxolimab.

The CDR3 is CASSLYRVGETQYF. The DNA of the CDR3 is TGTGCCAGCAGCCTTTACAGGGTCGGGGAGACCCAGTACTTC. The chain employs TRBV5-6 and TRBJ2-5; D might be TRBD1 (6 bases). V lost 4 bases and J lost 5, with 15 bases in between. The CDR3 is 14 residues long. Per germline, CDR1 SGHDT and CDR2 YYEEEE.